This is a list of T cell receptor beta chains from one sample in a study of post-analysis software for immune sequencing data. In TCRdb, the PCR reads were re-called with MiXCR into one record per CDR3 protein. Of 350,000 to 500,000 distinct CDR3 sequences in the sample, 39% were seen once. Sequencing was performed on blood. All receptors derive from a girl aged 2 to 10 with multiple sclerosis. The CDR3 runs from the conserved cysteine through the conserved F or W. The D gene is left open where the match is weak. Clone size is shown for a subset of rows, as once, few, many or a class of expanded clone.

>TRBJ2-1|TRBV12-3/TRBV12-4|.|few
CASSFPPPGAGVYNEQFF
TGTGCCAGCAGCTTCCCACCCCCGGGGGCAGGGGTCTACAATGAGCAGTTCTTC
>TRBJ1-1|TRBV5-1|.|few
CASSLAENRVWTEAFF
TGCGCCAGCAGCTTGGCCGAAAACAGGGTTTGGACTGAAGCTTTCTTT
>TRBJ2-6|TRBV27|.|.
CASRTLLGTPMISGANVLTF
TGTGCCAGCAGAACCCTCCTAGGGACACCGATGATCTCTGGGGCCAACGTCCTGACTTTC
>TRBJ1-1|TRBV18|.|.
CASSLRGDANTEAFF
TGTGCCAGCTCACTACGAGGGGACGCGAACACTGAAGCTTTCTTT
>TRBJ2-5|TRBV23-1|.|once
CASSRPGSIQETQYF
TGCGCCAGCAGTCGACCAGGGAGCATCCAAGAGACCCAGTACTTC
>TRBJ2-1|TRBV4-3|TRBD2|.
CASSQTSGTDNEQFF
TGCGCCAGCAGCCAAACTAGCGGGACAGACAATGAGCAGTTCTTC
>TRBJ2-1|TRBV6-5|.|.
CASSYSGRGNEQFF
TGTGCCAGCAGTTACTCCGGTAGGGGCAATGAGCAGTTCTTC
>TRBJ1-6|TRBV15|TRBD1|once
CATSRFLDRNNSPLHF
TGTGCCACCAGCAGATTTCTGGACAGGAATAATTCACCCCTCCACTTT
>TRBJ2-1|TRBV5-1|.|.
CASSLEWVPLYEQFF
TGCGCCAGCAGCTTGGAATGGGTACCCTTGTATGAGCAGTTCTTC
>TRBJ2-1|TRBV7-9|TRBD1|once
CASSLARGLVANEQFF
TGTGCCAGCAGCTTAGCGAGGGGGCTAGTGGCCAATGAGCAGTTCTTC
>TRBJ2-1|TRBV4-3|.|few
CASSQDKIGRLVHNEQFF
TGCGCCAGCAGCCAAGATAAGATAGGGAGACTAGTTCACAATGAGCAGTTCTTC
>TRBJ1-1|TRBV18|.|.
CASSGAGNTEAFF
TGTGCCAGCTCGGGGGCGGGGAACACTGAAGCTTTCTTT
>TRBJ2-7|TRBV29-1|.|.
CSVAVAGPSYEQYF
TGCAGCGTTGCTGTGGCGGGCCCCTCCTACGAGCAGTACTTC
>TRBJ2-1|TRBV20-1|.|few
CSARERTRNEQFF
TGCAGTGCTAGAGAAAGAACTAGGAATGAGCAGTTCTTC
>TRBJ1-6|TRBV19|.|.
CASGQGNSPLHF
TGTGCCAGTGGGCAGGGTAATTCACCCCTCCACTTT
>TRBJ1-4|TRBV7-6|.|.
CASSLAAAGYNEKLFF
TGTGCCAGCAGCTTAGCGGCGGCAGGTTATAATGAAAAGCTGTTTTTT
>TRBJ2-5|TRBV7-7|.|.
CASSLEGPETQYF
TGTGCCAGCAGCTTAGAGGGTCCAGAGACCCAGTACTTC
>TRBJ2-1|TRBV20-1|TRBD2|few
CSARIPGGRINEQFF
TGCAGTGCTCGGATACCGGGGGGTAGAATCAATGAGCAGTTCTTC
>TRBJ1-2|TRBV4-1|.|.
CASSQDSGLNYGHTF
TGCGCCAGCAGCCAGGACAGCGGGCTAAACTATGGCCACACCTTC
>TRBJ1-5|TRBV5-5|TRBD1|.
CASSRGTAINQPQHF
TGTGCCAGCAGCCGCGGGACAGCGATCAATCAGCCCCAGCATTTT
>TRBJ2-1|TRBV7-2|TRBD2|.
CASSGASGGASNEQFF
TGTGCCAGCAGCGGGGCTAGCGGGGGAGCATCAAATGAGCAGTTCTTC
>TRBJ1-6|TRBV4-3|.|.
CASSQEQGLNSPLHF
TGCGCCAGCAGCCAAGAACAGGGCCTGAATTCACCCCTCCACTTT
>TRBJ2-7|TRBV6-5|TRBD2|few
CASARLAGYEQYF
TGTGCCAGCGCAAGACTAGCGGGTTACGAGCAGTACTTC
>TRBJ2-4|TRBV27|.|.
CASSPQTVAKNIQYF
TGTGCCAGCAGTCCACAGACGGTAGCCAAAAACATTCAGTACTTC
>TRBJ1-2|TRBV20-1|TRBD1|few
CSATGTGTNYGYTF
TGCAGTGCAACCGGGACAGGCACTAACTATGGCTACACCTTC
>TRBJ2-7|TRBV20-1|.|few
CSARFQGAYEQYF
TGCAGTGCTAGATTTCAGGGAGCCTACGAGCAGTACTTC